The T cell receptor (beta chain) under discussion was sequenced for a study of radiotherapy plus CTLA-4 blockade in lung cancer. Germline V gene data show CDR1 as SGHRS and CDR2 as YFSETQ. V lost 0 bases, J lost 5 bases, and 6 bases lay in between. CDR3 size: 14 residues. Assay: immunoSEQ multiplex PCR; the TCRdb copy retains only in-frame clones and omits some. This sample has around 70,000 clones, with roughly three quarters found just once. The chain employs TRBV5-1 and TRBJ1-6, with a weak D call TRBD1 (6 bases). The source is a human donor with non-small cell lung cancer whose response to radiotherapy plus ipilimumab could not be evaluated. Some clones in this sample may be carry-over from other donors' samples. The sample was peripheral blood, taken from a patient treated with radiotherapy plus ipilimumab. DNA for the CDR3: TGCGCCAGCAGCTTGGGGACAGATAATTCACCCCTCCACTTT. As protein: CASSLGTDNSPLHF.